This TCR beta chain was sequenced in a study of CD8 T cells in ankylosing spondylitis. Turning to this clonotype: Its antigen is unknown.

Study results and caveats: Under 10 highly homologous variants formed a TCR beta motif that appeared characteristic of ankylosing spondylitis blood. Peripheral blood samples showed relatively rare disease-linked clones, and these clones were CD8+.

CDR1 LNHNV and CDR2 YYDKDF come from the germline V gene (reference sequence). CDR3 length equals 15 residues. Losses at the gene ends were 3 bases for V and 2 bases for J; bases not matched to a gene: 3. TCRdb independently ran MiXCR on the 5' RACE reads; one entry per CDR3 protein. The table has under 170,000 distinct CDR3 sequences, around 45% seen once. The chain has TRBV15 and TRBJ2-3; 9 nucleotides line up with TRBD2. This TCR derives from a male donor with ankylosing spondylitis. Input material: synovial fluid, either unsorted or a sorted T cell fraction (not recorded which). The CDR3 is CATSSLGLATDTQYF. DNA of the CDR3: TGTGCCACCAGCAGCCTGGGACTAGCCACAGATACGCAGTATTTT.